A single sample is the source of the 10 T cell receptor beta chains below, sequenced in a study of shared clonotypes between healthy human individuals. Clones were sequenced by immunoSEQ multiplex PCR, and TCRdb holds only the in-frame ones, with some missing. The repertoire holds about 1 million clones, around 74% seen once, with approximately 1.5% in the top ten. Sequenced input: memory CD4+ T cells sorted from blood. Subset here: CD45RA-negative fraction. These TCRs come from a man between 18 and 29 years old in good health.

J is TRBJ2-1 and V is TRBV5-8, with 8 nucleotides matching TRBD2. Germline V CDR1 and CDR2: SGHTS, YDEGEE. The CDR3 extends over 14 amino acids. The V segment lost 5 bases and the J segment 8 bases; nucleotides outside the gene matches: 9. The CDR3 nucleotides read TGTGCCAGCAGAGTACCGGGAGGGCCGGATGAGCAGTTCTTC. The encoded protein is CASRVPGGPDEQFF. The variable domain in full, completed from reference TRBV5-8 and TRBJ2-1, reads EAGVTQSPTHLIKTRGQQATLRCSPISGHTSVYWYQQALGLGLQFLLWYDEGEERNRGNFPPRFSGRQFPNYSSELNVNALELEDSALYLCASRVPGGPDEQFFGPGTRLTVL.

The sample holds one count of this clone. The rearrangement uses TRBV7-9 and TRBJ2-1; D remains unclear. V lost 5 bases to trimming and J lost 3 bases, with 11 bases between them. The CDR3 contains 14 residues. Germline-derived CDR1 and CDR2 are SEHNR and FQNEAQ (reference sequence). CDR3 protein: CASSPEKSYNEQFF. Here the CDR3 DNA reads TGTGCCAGCAGCCCAGAAAAGAGCTACAATGAGCAGTTCTTC. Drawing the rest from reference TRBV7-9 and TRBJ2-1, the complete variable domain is DTGVSQNPRHKITKRGQNVTFRCDPISEHNRLYWYRQTLGQGPEFLTYFQNEAQLEKSRLLSDRFSAERPKGSFSTLEIQRTEQGDSAMYLCASSPEKSYNEQFFGPGTRLTVL.

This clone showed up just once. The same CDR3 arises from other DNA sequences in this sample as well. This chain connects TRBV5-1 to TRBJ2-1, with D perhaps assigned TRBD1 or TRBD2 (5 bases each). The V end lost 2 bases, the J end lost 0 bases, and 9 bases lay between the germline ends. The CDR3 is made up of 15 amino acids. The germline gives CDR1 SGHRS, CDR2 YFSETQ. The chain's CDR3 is CASSLPGSSYNEQFF. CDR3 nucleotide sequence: TGCGCCAGCAGCTTACCAGGGAGCTCCTACAATGAGCAGTTCTTC.

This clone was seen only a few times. The CDR3 reads CAWSGPGLAVDEQYF. The DNA of the CDR3 is TGTGCCTGGAGCGGTCCGGGACTAGCTGTCGACGAGCAGTACTTC. This chain links TRBV30 with TRBJ2-7; 9 bases are shared with TRBD2. The CDR3 consists of 15 residues. J was trimmed by 5 bases and V by 3 bases; bases with no gene match: 11. Germline CDR1 is GTSNPN and CDR2 is SVGIG (reference sequence).

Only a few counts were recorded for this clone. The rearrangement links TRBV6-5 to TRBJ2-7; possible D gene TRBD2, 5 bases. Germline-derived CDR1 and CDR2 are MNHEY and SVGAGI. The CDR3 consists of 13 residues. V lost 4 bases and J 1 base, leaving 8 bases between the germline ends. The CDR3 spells CASSSGNSYEQYF. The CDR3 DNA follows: TGTGCCAGCAGTTCCGGGAATTCCTACGAGCAGTACTTC.

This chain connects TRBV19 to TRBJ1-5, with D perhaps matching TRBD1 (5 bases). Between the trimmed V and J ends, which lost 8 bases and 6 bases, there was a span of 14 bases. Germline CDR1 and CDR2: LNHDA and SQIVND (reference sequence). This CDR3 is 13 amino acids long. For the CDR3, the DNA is TGTGCCAGTCGTAGGGACCCTGGTCAGCCCCAGCATTTT. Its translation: CASRRDPGQPQHF.

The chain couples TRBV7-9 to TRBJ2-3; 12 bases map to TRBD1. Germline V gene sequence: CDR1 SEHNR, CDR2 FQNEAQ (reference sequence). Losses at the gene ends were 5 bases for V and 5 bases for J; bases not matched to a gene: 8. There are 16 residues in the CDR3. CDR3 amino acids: CASSPWGQGARDTQYF. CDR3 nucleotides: TGTGCCAGCAGCCCCTGGGGACAGGGGGCCAGAGATACGCAGTATTTT.

The CDR3 region has the DNA TGCGCCAGCAGTGAGTCATACGGAGGAAATTCACCCCTCCACTTT. Protein: CASSESYGGNSPLHF. The gene calls are TRBV10-1 and TRBJ1-6; D not certain. The CDR3 consists of 15 residues. V dropped 0 bases and J dropped 7 bases, with 10 bases sitting between them. Germline V CDR1 and CDR2: WNHNN, SYGVQD (reference sequence).

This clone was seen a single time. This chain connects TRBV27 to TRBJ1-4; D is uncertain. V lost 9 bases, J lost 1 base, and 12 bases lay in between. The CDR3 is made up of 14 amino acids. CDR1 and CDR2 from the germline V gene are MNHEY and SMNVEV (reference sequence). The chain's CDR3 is CASSPMGTNEKLFF. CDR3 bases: TGTGCCAGTTCCCCTATGGGAACTAATGAAAAACTGTTTTTT.

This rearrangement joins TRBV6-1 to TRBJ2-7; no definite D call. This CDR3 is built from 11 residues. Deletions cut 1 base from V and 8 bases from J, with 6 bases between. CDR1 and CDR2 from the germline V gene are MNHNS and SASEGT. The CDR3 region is CASSEVSQQYF. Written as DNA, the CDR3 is TGTGCCAGCAGTGAAGTGTCCCAGCAGTACTTC.